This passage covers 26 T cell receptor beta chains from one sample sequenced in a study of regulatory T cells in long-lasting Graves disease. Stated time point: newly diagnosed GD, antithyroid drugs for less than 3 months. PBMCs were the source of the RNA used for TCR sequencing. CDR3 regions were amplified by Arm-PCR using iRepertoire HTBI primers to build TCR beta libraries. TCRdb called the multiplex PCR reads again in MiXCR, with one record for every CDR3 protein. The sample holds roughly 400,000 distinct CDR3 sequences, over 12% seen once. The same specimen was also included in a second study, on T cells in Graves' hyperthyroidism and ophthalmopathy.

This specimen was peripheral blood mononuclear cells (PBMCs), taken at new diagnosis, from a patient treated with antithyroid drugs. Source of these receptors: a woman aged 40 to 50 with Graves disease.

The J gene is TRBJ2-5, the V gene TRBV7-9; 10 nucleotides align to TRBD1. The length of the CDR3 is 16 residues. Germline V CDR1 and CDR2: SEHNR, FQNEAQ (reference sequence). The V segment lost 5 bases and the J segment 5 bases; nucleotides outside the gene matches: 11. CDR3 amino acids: CASSRGDRGVGETQYF. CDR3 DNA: TGTGCCAGCAGCAGAGGGGACAGGGGTGTCGGCGAGACCCAGTACTTC.

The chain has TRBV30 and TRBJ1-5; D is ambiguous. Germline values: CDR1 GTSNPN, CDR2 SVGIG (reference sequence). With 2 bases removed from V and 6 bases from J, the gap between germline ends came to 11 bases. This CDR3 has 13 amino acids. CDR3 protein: CAWSPSDSQPQHF. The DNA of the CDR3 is TGTGCCTGGAGTCCGTCGGATAGTCAGCCCCAGCATTTT.

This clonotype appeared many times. The CDR3 DNA sequence: TGTGCCAGCAGTGATGCTCCGGCAACTCAAGGTGAGCAGTTCTTC. Translated: CASSDAPATQGEQFF. The V gene is TRBV2, the J gene TRBJ2-1; no definite D call. Germline V gene sequence: CDR1 SNHLY, CDR2 FYNNEI. This CDR3 spans 15 amino acids. Trimming stripped 3 bases from V and 9 bases from J, with 18 bases between.

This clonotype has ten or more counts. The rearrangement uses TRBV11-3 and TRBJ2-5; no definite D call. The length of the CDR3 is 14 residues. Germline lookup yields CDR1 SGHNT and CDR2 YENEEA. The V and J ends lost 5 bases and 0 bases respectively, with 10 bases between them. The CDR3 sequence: CASSQTLNQETQYF. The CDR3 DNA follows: TGTGCCAGCAGCCAAACCCTTAACCAAGAGACCCAGTACTTC.

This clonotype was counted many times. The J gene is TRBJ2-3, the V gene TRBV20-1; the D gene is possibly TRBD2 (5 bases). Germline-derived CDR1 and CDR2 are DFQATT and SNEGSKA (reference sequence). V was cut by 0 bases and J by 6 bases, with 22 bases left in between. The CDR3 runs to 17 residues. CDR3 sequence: CSARDLGEVASEDTQYF. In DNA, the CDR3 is TGCAGTGCTAGAGATCTCGGCGAAGTAGCGAGTGAGGATACGCAGTATTTT.

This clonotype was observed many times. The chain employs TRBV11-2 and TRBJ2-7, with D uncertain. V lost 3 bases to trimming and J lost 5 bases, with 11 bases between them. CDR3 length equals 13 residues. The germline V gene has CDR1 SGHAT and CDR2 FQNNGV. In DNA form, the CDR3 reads TGTGCCAGCAGCTTCCAGACCCGACACGAGCAGTACTTC. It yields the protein CASSFQTRHEQYF.

CDR3 loop: CSAIGGGTPSYEQYF. Written as DNA, the CDR3 is TGCAGTGCTATCGGAGGGGGGACTCCCTCCTACGAGCAGTACTTC. The rearrangement links TRBV20-1 to TRBJ2-7, with D possibly being TRBD1 or TRBD2 (6 bases each). In germline, CDR1 is DFQATT, CDR2 SNEGSKA (reference sequence). Trimming shortened V by 4 bases and J by 0 bases, and 16 bases separated the two germline ends. This CDR3 has 15 residues.

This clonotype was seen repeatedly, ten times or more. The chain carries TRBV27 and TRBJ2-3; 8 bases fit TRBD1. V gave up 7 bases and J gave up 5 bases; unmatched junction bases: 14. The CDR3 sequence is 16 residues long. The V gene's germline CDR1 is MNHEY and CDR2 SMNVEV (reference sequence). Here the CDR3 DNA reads TGTGCCAGCACCCCTTCTCAGGGGGCGCCTATAGATACGCAGTATTTT. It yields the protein CASTPSQGAPIDTQYF.

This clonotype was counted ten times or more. CDR3 loop: CSARGQPNSPLHF. CDR3 coding DNA: TGCAGTGCTAGAGGACAACCCAACTCACCCCTCCACTTT. V is TRBV20-1 and J is TRBJ1-6, with D unresolved. Germline V gene data show CDR1 as DFQATT and CDR2 as SNEGSKA (reference sequence). CDR3 length equals 13 residues. V lost 1 base to trimming and J lost 10 bases, with 11 bases between them.

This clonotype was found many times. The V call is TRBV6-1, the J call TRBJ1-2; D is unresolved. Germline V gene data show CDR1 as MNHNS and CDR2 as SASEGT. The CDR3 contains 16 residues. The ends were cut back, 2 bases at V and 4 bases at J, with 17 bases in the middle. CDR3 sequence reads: CASSESFGRSTYGYTF. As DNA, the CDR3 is TGTGCCAGCAGTGAATCTTTCGGCAGGAGTACCTATGGCTACACCTTC.

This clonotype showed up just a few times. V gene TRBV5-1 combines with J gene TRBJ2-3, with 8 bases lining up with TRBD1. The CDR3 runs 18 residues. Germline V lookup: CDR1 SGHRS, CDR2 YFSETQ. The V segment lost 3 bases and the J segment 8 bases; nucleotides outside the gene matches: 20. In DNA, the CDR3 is TGCGCCAGCAGCTCCCTTGTGTTGGCAGGGGGCGGTCTGGTTACGCAGTATTTT. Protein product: CASSSLVLAGGGLVTQYF.

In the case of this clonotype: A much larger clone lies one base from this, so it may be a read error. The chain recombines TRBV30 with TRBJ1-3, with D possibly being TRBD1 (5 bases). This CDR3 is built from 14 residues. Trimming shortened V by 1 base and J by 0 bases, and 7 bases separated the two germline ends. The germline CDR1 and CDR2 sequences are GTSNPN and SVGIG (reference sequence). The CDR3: CAWSGGNSGNTIYF. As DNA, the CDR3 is TGTGCCTGGAGTGGGGGCAACTCTGGAAACACCATATATTTT.

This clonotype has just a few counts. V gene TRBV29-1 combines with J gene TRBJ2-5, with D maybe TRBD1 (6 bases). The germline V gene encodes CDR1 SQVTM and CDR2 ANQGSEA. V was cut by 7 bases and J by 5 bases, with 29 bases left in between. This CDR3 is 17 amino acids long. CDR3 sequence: CSGARSGGVKLRETQYF. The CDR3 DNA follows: TGCAGCGGAGCTCGCTCTGGGGGCGTCAAATTAAGGGAGACCCAGTACTTC.

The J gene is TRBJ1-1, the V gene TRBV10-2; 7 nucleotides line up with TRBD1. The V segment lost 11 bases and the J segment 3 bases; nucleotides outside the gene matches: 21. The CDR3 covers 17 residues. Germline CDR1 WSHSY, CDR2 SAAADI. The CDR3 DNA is TGCGCCGTGTGGCCCTACAACAAATACAGGGGTGACACTGAAGCTTTCTTT. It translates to CAVWPYNKYRGDTEAFF.

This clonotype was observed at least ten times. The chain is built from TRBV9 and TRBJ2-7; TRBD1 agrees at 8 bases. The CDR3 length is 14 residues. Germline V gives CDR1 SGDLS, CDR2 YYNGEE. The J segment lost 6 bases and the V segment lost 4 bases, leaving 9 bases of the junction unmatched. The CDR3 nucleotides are TGTGCCAGCAGCCCACCGGGACAGGTGGCCGAGCAGTACTTC. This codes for CASSPPGQVAEQYF.

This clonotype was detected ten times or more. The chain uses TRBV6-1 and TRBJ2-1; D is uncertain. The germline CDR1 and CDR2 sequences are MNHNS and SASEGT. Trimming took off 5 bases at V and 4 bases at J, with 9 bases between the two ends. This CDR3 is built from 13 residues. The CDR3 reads CASSPSEYNEQFF. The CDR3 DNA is TGTGCCAGCAGTCCCTCAGAATACAATGAGCAGTTCTTC.

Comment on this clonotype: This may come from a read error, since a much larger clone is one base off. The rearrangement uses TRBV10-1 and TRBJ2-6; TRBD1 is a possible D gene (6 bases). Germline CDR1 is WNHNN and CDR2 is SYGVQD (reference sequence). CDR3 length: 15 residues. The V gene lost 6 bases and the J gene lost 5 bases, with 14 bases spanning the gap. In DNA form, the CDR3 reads TGCGCCAGCAGGGGCAGGGGAGCTAGGGCCAACGTCCTGACTTTC. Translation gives CASRGRGARANVLTF.

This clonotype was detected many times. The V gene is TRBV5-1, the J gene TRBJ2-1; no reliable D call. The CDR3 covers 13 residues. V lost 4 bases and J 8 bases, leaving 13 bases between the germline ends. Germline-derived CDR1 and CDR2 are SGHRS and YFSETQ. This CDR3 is CASSLRWSDEQFF. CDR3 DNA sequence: TGCGCCAGCAGCCTCCGGTGGTCCGATGAGCAGTTCTTC.

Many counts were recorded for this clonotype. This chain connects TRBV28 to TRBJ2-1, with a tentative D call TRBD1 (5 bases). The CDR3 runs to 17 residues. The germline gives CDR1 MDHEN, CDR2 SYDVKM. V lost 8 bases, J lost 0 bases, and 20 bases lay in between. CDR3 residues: CASLKEWGSNSYNEQFF. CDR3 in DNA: TGTGCCAGCTTGAAGGAATGGGGCTCTAACTCCTACAATGAGCAGTTCTTC.

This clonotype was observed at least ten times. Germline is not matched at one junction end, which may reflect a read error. The chain's CDR3 is CASSEGTDYGYTF. As DNA, the CDR3 is TGTGCCAGCAGCGAAGGGACAGACTATGGCTACACCTTC. The chain links TRBV10-2 to TRBJ1-2, with TRBD1 matching over 7 bases. Germline CDR1 WSHSY, CDR2 SAAADI. This CDR3 is 13 amino acids long.

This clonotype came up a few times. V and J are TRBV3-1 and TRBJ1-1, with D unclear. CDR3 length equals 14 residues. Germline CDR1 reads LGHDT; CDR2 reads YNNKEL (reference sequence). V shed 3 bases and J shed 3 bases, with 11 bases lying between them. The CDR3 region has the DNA TGTGCCAGCAGCCAGTGGGAGGTGGACACTGAAGCTTTCTTT. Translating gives CASSQWEVDTEAFF.

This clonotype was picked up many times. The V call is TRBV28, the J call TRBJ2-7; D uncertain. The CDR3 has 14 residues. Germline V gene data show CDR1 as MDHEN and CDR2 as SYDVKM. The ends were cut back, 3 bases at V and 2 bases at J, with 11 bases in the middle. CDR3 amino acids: CASSFFTGTYEQYF. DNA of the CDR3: TGTGCCAGCAGTTTTTTTACTGGTACCTACGAGCAGTACTTC.

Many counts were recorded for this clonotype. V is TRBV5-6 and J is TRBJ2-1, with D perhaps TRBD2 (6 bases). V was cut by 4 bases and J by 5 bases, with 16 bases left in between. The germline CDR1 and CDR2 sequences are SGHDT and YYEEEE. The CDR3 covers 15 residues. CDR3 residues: CASSQRDFADNEQFF. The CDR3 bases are TGTGCCAGCAGCCAAAGGGACTTTGCGGACAATGAGCAGTTCTTC. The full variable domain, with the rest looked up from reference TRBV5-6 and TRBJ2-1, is DAGVTQSPTHLIKTRGQQVTLRCSPKSGHDTVSWYQQALGQGPQFIFQYYEEEERQRGNFPDRFSGHQFPNYSSELNVNALLLGDSALYLCASSQRDFADNEQFFGPGTRLTVL.

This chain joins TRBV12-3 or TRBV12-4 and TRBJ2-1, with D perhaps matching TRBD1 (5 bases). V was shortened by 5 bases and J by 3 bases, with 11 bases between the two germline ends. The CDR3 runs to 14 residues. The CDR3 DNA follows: TGTGCCAGCAGTAGGGGCAGACTCTACAATGAGCAGTTCTTC. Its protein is CASSRGRLYNEQFF.

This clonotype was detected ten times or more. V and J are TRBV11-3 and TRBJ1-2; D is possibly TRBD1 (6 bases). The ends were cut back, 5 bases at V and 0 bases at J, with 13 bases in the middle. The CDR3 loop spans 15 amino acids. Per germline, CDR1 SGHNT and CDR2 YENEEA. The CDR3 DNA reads TGTGCCAGCAGCACGCGGGACACCTCTAACTATGGCTACACCTTC. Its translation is CASSTRDTSNYGYTF.

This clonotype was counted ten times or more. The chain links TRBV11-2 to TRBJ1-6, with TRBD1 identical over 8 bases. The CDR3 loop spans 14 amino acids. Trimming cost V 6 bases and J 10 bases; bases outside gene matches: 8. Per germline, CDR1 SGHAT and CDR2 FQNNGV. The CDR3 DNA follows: TGTGCCAGCAGTTGGACAGGGCAGGGATCACCCCTCCACTTT. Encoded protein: CASSWTGQGSPLHF.